Each of the 26 T cell receptor beta chains below was sequenced from the same sample in a study of identical twins. TCRdb analysed the 5' RACE reads with MiXCR anew, one entry per CDR3 protein. The sample contains more than 400,000 distinct CDR3 sequences, approximately 14% of which appear only once. This same sample was also part of a study on yellow fever vaccine responses in identical twins.

Sample: CD4+ T cells sorted from blood. These TCRs come from a woman aged 18-29 years in good health.

The chain couples TRBV20-1 to TRBJ1-1; maybe TRBD1 (6 bases). V lost 5 bases and J lost 0, with 13 bases in between. CDR1 and CDR2 (germline): DFQATT, SNEGSKA (reference sequence). This CDR3 spans 14 amino acids. The CDR3 sequence is CSASPQGMNTEAFF. CDR3 DNA sequence: TGCAGTGCTTCCCCTCAGGGGATGAACACTGAAGCTTTCTTT.

The rearrangement links TRBV6-2 or TRBV6-3 to TRBJ2-4, with 7 bases that match TRBD1. CDR1 is MNHEY and CDR2 is SVGEGT in the germline V gene. V lost 2 bases and J lost 4; bases outside the gene matches: 11. This CDR3 region has 17 residues. The CDR3 spells CASSYPLFGTDKNIQYF. In DNA form, the CDR3 reads TGTGCCAGCAGTTACCCGCTTTTCGGGACAGATAAAAACATTCAGTACTTC.

Many counts were recorded for this clonotype. The rearrangement uses TRBV7-8 and TRBJ2-3, with D possibly matching TRBD2 (6 bases). V was trimmed by 7 bases and J by 1 base, leaving 21 bases between them. The germline gives CDR1 SGHVS, CDR2 FQNEAQ. This CDR3 is 17 amino acids long. CDR3 nucleotides: TGTGCCAGCACCATCCCAGGCAGCGGGTATGGCACAGATACGCAGTATTTT. Its translation: CASTIPGSGYGTDTQYF.

V and J are TRBV4-1 and TRBJ1-1; 8 nucleotides agree with TRBD1. V lost 3 bases and J lost 2; bases outside the gene matches: 5. The CDR3 consists of 15 residues. Germline V gene lookup returns CDR1 MGHRA and CDR2 YSYEKL. The DNA for the CDR3 is TGCGCCAGCAGCCAGCAGGCAGGGGGCAACACTGAAGCTTTCTTT. Encoded protein: CASSQQAGGNTEAFF.

In this sample, this clonotype turned up a few times. CDR3: CASSLAGTRFPSSTDTQYF. The CDR3, as DNA: TGCGCCAGCAGCTTGGCGGGGACCCGGTTTCCGTCTAGCACAGATACGCAGTATTTT. The V call is TRBV5-1, the J call TRBJ2-3; D is tentatively TRBD1 or TRBD2 (5 bases each). Germline V gives CDR1 SGHRS, CDR2 YFSETQ. The CDR3 contains 19 residues. V was pared by 0 bases and J by 0 bases, with 20 bases between.

This clonotype appeared a few times. V usage is TRBV20-1 and J usage is TRBJ2-2, with D possibly TRBD2 on 6 matching bases. There are 14 residues in the CDR3. Trimming took 0 bases from V and 7 from J, leaving 12 bases between them. The germline V gene has CDR1 DFQATT and CDR2 SNEGSKA (reference sequence). CDR3 in DNA: TGCAGTGCTAGAGACGGGAGTGGGGTCGGGGAGCTGTTTTTT. Protein product: CSARDGSGVGELFF.

This clonotype was seen more than once but under ten times. This rearrangement joins TRBV2 to TRBJ1-3, with D tentatively TRBD1 (6 bases). Germline-derived CDR1 and CDR2 are SNHLY and FYNNEI. The CDR3 is 15 residues long. The V end lost 6 bases, the J end lost 8 bases, and 20 bases lay between the germline ends. CDR3 sequence reads: CASRGPGQGWDTIYF. CDR3 in DNA: TGTGCCAGCAGGGGACCGGGACAAGGATGGGACACCATATATTTT.

This clonotype was seen a few times. This chain uses TRBV12-5 with TRBJ2-7; D gene uncertain. Trimming shortened V by 3 bases and J by 2 bases, and 11 bases separated the two germline ends. The CDR3 loop spans 14 amino acids. The germline V gene encodes CDR1 LGHNT and CDR2 FRNRAP. The CDR3 region has the DNA TGTGCTAGTGGTTTAGAGGACGGGCCCTACGAGCAGTACTTC. Amino acids: CASGLEDGPYEQYF.

J is TRBJ2-1 and V is TRBV18; TRBD2 might be the D (5 bases). The V and J ends lost 0 bases and 6 bases respectively, with 18 bases between them. CDR3 length: 17 residues. The V gene's germline CDR1 is KGHSH and CDR2 LQKENI. CDR3 sequence reads: CASSPPSSSNGFNEQFF. DNA of the CDR3: TGTGCCAGCTCACCACCGTCTAGCAGCAACGGATTCAATGAGCAGTTCTTC.

This clonotype appeared a few times. This chain connects TRBV10-2 to TRBJ2-1; 13 bases are shared with TRBD2. Per the germline V gene, CDR1 is WSHSY and CDR2 is SAAADI. The V segment lost 6 bases and the J segment 4 bases; nucleotides outside the gene matches: 12. The CDR3 is 18 residues long. The CDR3 bases are TGCGCCAGCAGGAGGGGGACTAGCGGGGCCCCGGGGTACAATGAGCAGTTCTTC. Translating gives CASRRGTSGAPGYNEQFF.

The chain is built from TRBV20-1 and TRBJ2-1; D gene unclear. Germline-derived CDR1 and CDR2 are DFQATT and SNEGSKA (reference sequence). V was clipped by 3 bases and J by 2 bases, with 11 bases between them. This CDR3 spans 14 amino acids. CDR3 sequence: CSASRGLTYNEQFF. The CDR3 nucleotides read TGCAGTGCTAGTCGTGGATTAACCTACAATGAGCAGTTCTTC.

The CDR3 region has the DNA TGTGCCACCAGCAGACGACAAGGACAGGGAAAAACCGGGGAGCTGTTTTTT. Translating it yields CATSRRQGQGKTGELFF. This chain uses TRBV15 with TRBJ2-2; TRBD1 matches at 8 bases. CDR1 and CDR2 from the germline V gene are LNHNV and YYDKDF (reference sequence). Unmatched junction bases numbered 10, after V lost 2 bases and J lost 5 bases. The CDR3 contains 17 residues. Full variable domain (outside the CDR3, taken from reference TRBV15 and TRBJ2-2): DAMVIQNPRYQVTQFGKPVTLSCSQTLNHNVMYWYQQKSSQAPKLLFHYYDKDFNNEADTPDNFQSRRPNTSFCFLDIRSPGLGDTAMYLCATSRRQGQGKTGELFFGEGSRLTVL.

The chain combines TRBV7-6 with TRBJ2-3; no firm D call. Germline V gives CDR1 SGHVS, CDR2 FNYEAQ. The CDR3 consists of 14 residues. Trimming removed 1 base from V and 2 bases from J, with 7 bases in between. The CDR3 nucleotides are TGTGCCAGCAGCTTAGGGCTTACCACAGATACGCAGTATTTT. Encoded protein: CASSLGLTTDTQYF.

This clonotype was seen a few times. An end of the junction differs from the germline gene, which may be a read error. The chain joins TRBV12-3 or TRBV12-4 to TRBJ2-7, with D unresolved. The CDR3 is 13 residues long. CDR3 sequence (DNA): TGTGCCAGCAGTTTAAAGGGCAGTCTCCGACTGAACTTC. It codes for CASSLKGSLRLNF.

The chain couples TRBV18 to TRBJ1-1; perhaps TRBD1 as D (5 bases). Germline-derived CDR1 and CDR2 are KGHSH and LQKENI. This CDR3 region has 16 residues. With 3 bases removed from V and 6 bases from J, the gap between germline ends came to 20 bases. The CDR3: CASSPGAGRKEPEAFF. The CDR3 DNA reads TGTGCCAGCTCACCCGGGGCGGGAAGGAAGGAGCCTGAAGCTTTCTTT.

This chain uses TRBV13 with TRBJ1-2; D not resolved. Per the germline V gene, CDR1 is PRHDT and CDR2 is FYEKMQ (reference sequence). This CDR3 has 13 amino acids. Trimming left V 6 bases short and J 8 bases short, with 16 bases between. CDR3 loop: CASSPDPSAGYTF. The CDR3 DNA is TGTGCCAGCAGTCCTGATCCCTCCGCGGGCTACACCTTC.

This clonotype was counted a few times. The chain has TRBV20-1 and TRBJ2-4; TRBD2 is a possible D gene (6 bases). Trimming left V 0 bases short and J 8 bases short, with 20 bases between. The germline V gene has CDR1 DFQATT and CDR2 SNEGSKA (reference sequence). The CDR3 is 16 amino acids. The CDR3 DNA is TGCAGTGCTAGAGATCGCGGGACCATAACAGGAGACATTCAGTACTTC. Translating it yields CSARDRGTITGDIQYF.

The V gene is TRBV27, the J gene TRBJ2-3; TRBD2 aligns across 8 bases. CDR1 is MNHEY, CDR2 SMNVEV, per germline (reference sequence). This CDR3 comprises 16 residues. V trimming: 4 bases; J trimming: 3 bases; junction bases outside the gene matches: 9. The CDR3 nucleotides are TGTGCCAGCAGTTCTTATAAGTTAGCGGGAACAGATACGCAGTATTTT. Its protein is CASSSYKLAGTDTQYF.

This clonotype came up many times. The chain recombines TRBV9 with TRBJ1-6; D might be TRBD1 (5 bases). The CDR3 is made up of 14 amino acids. Germline V gene data show CDR1 as SGDLS and CDR2 as YYNGEE. Trimming took 4 bases from V and 13 from J, leaving 18 bases between them. The CDR3 DNA follows: TGTGCCAGCAGCTTGGGGCGGGAAGAATATCCCCTCCACTTT. It codes for CASSLGREEYPLHF.

In its sample, this clonotype was seen a few times. This rearrangement joins TRBV6-2 or TRBV6-3 to TRBJ1-5; the D gene is possibly TRBD1 (5 bases). Per the germline V gene, CDR1 is MNHEY and CDR2 is SVGEGT. The V gene lost 5 bases and the J gene lost 4 bases, with 15 bases spanning the gap. The length of the CDR3 is 15 residues. The CDR3 loop is CASSLLGQGNQPQHF. In DNA form, the CDR3 reads TGTGCCAGCAGTCTCCTCGGGCAGGGAAATCAGCCCCAGCATTTT.

CDR3 DNA: TGTGCCAGCAAGCGGGAGGCGTACGAGCAGTACTTC. This sequence encodes CASKREAYEQYF. The V and J genes are TRBV2 and TRBJ2-7; TRBD2 aligns across 9 bases. The germline V gene encodes CDR1 SNHLY and CDR2 FYNNEI. The CDR3 is made up of 12 amino acids. Losses at the gene ends were 7 bases for V and 4 bases for J; bases not matched to a gene: 2.

This clonotype was counted between two and nine times. The chain uses TRBV29-1 and TRBJ1-1, with a weak D call TRBD1 (6 bases). The CDR3 length is 13 residues. The V end was cut by 6 bases, the J end by 2 bases, with 13 bases between. Germline V CDR1 and CDR2: SQVTM, ANQGSEA. The CDR3 coding sequence is TGCAGCGTCGAAACGGGACATAACACTGAAGCTTTCTTT. Translated, it gives CSVETGHNTEAFF.

The chain is built from TRBV12-3 or TRBV12-4 and TRBJ2-5; D may be TRBD1 or TRBD2 (5 bases each). The CDR3 is 15 amino acids. V lost 6 bases to trimming and J lost 1 base, with 15 bases between them. CDR3 sequence reads: CASSPGPPFQETQYF. In DNA, the CDR3 is TGTGCCAGCAGCCCGGGACCGCCATTCCAAGAGACCCAGTACTTC.

The V call is TRBV11-3, the J call TRBJ2-1, with 11 bases lining up with TRBD2. The CDR3 spans 15 residues. V gave up 7 bases and J gave up 6 bases; unmatched junction bases: 8. Germline V lookup: CDR1 SGHNT, CDR2 YENEEA. The chain's CDR3 is CASTQLAGARNEQFF. The CDR3 nucleotides are TGTGCCAGCACCCAACTAGCGGGAGCTCGCAATGAGCAGTTCTTC.

This chain links TRBV2 with TRBJ2-1; TRBD2 aligns across 7 bases. The germline V gene has CDR1 SNHLY and CDR2 FYNNEI. The J segment lost 3 bases and the V segment lost 5 bases, leaving 4 bases of the junction unmatched. The CDR3 spans 14 residues. The CDR3 DNA sequence: TGTGCCAGCAGTTCTCAGCGGGGCTACAATGAGCAGTTCTTC. It translates to CASSSQRGYNEQFF.

This clonotype appeared a few times. The chain couples TRBV11-1 to TRBJ2-1; D gene uncertain. Per germline, CDR1 SGHAT and CDR2 FQDESV (reference sequence). V lost 2 bases and J 6 bases, leaving 20 bases between the germline ends. This CDR3 has 17 residues. This chain's CDR3 is CASSLHAKSDRSNEQFF. The DNA of the CDR3 is TGTGCCAGCAGCTTACATGCCAAGTCGGACCGCAGCAATGAGCAGTTCTTC.